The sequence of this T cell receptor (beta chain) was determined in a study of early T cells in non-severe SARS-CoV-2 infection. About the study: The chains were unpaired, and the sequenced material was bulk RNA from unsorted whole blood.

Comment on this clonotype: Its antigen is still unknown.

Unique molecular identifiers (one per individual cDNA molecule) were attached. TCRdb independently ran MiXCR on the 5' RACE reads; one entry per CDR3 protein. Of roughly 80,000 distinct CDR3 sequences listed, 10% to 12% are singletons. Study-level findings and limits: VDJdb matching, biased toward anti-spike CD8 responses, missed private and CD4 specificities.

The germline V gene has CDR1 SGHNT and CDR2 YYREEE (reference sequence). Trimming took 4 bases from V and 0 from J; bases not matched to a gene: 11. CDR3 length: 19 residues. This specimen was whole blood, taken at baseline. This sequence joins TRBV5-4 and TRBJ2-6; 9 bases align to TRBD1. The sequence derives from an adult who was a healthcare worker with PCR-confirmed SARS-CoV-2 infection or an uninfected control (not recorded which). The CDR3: CASSRPDRGLSSGANVLTF. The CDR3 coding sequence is TGTGCCAGCAGCCGACCGGACAGGGGACTTTCCTCTGGGGCCAACGTCCTGACTTTC.